This passage covers 15 T cell receptor beta chains from one sample sequenced in a study of cytomegalovirus exposure and HLA in healthy donors. The PCR ran on 60 Vbeta and 13 Jbeta primers. Data came from immunoSEQ multiplex PCR; TCRdb stores just in-frame clones and leaves some out. The sample shows 150,000 to 160,000 clones, 70% to 85% of them seen only once. Sequenced sample: PBMCs. These receptors were taken from a man younger than 40 in good health and CMV-seronegative.

The chain uses TRBV9 and TRBJ2-2; 8 nucleotides match TRBD1. CDR1 and CDR2 from the germline V gene are SGDLS and YYNGEE. J lost 4 bases, V lost 9 bases, and 8 bases had no gene match. The CDR3 has 14 residues. In nucleotides, the CDR3 is TGTGCCACCTCCGGGACAGGACGCACCGGGGAGCTGTTTTTT. It yields the protein CATSGTGRTGELFF.

The chain couples TRBV7-2 to TRBJ1-2; 7 positions agree with TRBD1. CDR3 length equals 13 residues. Germline V lookup: CDR1 SGHTA, CDR2 FQGNSA. V lost 1 base, J lost 8 bases, and 4 bases stayed unmatched. CDR3: CASSLGRGDGYTF. The CDR3 nucleotides read TGTGCCAGCAGCTTAGGCAGGGGGGACGGCTACACCTTC.

The V call is TRBV28, the J call TRBJ1-6, with TRBD1 matching 9 bases. Looked up from germline, CDR1 is MDHEN and CDR2 is SYDVKM. This CDR3 spans 14 amino acids. V was pared by 6 bases and J by 11 bases, with 8 bases of the junction left unmatched. The CDR3 DNA reads TGTGCCAGCAGCTTGGGACAGGGTTCGACACCCCTCCACTTT. Its protein product is CASSLGQGSTPLHF.

The chain links TRBV5-1 to TRBJ1-1; maybe TRBD1 (5 bases). CDR3 size: 15 residues. Germline V gene sequence: CDR1 SGHRS, CDR2 YFSETQ. Deletions cut 0 bases from V and 8 bases from J, with 17 bases between. The DNA for the CDR3 is TGCGCCAGCAGCTTGGATTTTGGCAGGGTGGCCGAAGCTTTCTTT. Translating gives CASSLDFGRVAEAFF.

This chain joins TRBV28 and TRBJ1-2; 7 nucleotides match TRBD1. The CDR3 contains 14 residues. Germline CDR1 is MDHEN and CDR2 is SYDVKM. The trim removed 3 bases at V and 4 bases at J, leaving 5 bases unmatched. The CDR3 nucleotides are TGTGCCAGCAGTTTCACAGGGGAGATCTATGGCTACACCTTC. Its protein product is CASSFTGEIYGYTF.

The chain couples TRBV19 to TRBJ2-7; D might be TRBD2 (6 bases). Germline V gene data show CDR1 as LNHDA and CDR2 as SQIVND (reference sequence). This CDR3 is 14 amino acids long. V gave up 5 bases and J gave up 5 bases, with 16 bases separating them. The CDR3 region is CASSATEGLNEQYF. CDR3 DNA: TGTGCCAGTAGTGCGACAGAGGGACTCAACGAGCAGTACTTC.

V is TRBV19 and J is TRBJ1-1, with TRBD1 identical over 7 bases. The germline V gene encodes CDR1 LNHDA and CDR2 SQIVND (reference sequence). The CDR3 totals 15 residues. The junction had 7 bases not matched to a gene; V was cut back by 5 bases and J by 1 base. Here the CDR3 DNA reads TGTGCCAGTAGTCCCATCAGGACAGGGAACACTGAAGCTTTCTTT. Protein product: CASSPIRTGNTEAFF.

This rearrangement joins TRBV4-2 to TRBJ2-3, with 7 bases lining up with TRBD1. The junction had 3 bases not matched to a gene; V was cut back by 0 bases and J by 0 bases. The CDR3 has 16 amino acids. CDR1 and CDR2 (germline): LGHNA, YNFKEQ. The CDR3 sequence: CASSQDPGQSTDTQYF. Written as DNA, the CDR3 is TGTGCCAGCAGCCAAGATCCGGGACAGAGCACAGATACGCAGTATTTT.

V gene TRBV15 combines with J gene TRBJ1-3; the D gene is possibly TRBD1 (5 bases). CDR3 size: 15 residues. Germline CDR1 is LNHNV and CDR2 is YYDKDF (reference sequence). The germline V and J ends were trimmed by 1 base and 3 bases, with 10 bases remaining between them. Here the CDR3 DNA reads TGTGCCACCAGCAGAGCCCAGGGTAGTGGAAACACCATATATTTT. Amino acid sequence: CATSRAQGSGNTIYF.

This clone was detected a few times. The CDR3 region is CASRPPGGSYEQYF. DNA for the CDR3: TGTGCCAGCAGACCGCCGGGGGGATCCTACGAGCAGTACTTC. V gene TRBV28 combines with J gene TRBJ2-7, with TRBD2 identical over 7 bases. Germline V gives CDR1 MDHEN, CDR2 SYDVKM. This CDR3 has 14 amino acids. The trim removed 6 bases at V and 1 base at J, leaving 6 bases unmatched.

The DNA of the CDR3 is TGCGCCAGCAGCTTGATCGCGTCGCAAGAGACCCAGTACTTC. Protein sequence: CASSLIASQETQYF. V is TRBV5-1 and J is TRBJ2-5; D call uncertain. Trimming removed 1 base from V and 2 bases from J, with 9 bases in between. The CDR3 contains 14 residues. Germline loops: CDR1 SGHRS, CDR2 YFSETQ.

J is TRBJ1-4 and V is TRBV4-3; D remains unclear. V was cut by 1 base and J by 3 bases, with 12 bases left in between. Per the germline V gene, CDR1 is LGHNA and CDR2 is YSLEER. This CDR3 has 16 residues. The CDR3 region is CASSQASPAANEKLFF. The CDR3 bases are TGCGCCAGCAGCCAAGCATCTCCGGCGGCTAATGAAAAACTGTTTTTT.

This chain's CDR3 is CASSPMLSSPDTQYF. For the CDR3, the DNA is TGTGCCAGCTCACCAATGTTGAGTAGCCCAGATACGCAGTATTTT. This chain joins TRBV18 and TRBJ2-3; D ambiguous. The CDR3 covers 15 residues. Germline values: CDR1 KGHSH, CDR2 LQKENI. Trimming left V 2 bases short and J 4 bases short, with 13 bases between.

This clone has more than one count but fewer than ten. The V and J genes are TRBV6-1 and TRBJ1-5; TRBD1 might be the D (5 bases). CDR1 and CDR2 (germline): MNHNS, SASEGT. The CDR3 runs to 15 residues. Trimming removed 1 base at V and 7 bases at J, with 14 bases between. The DNA for the CDR3 is TGTGCCAGCAGTGAAGGTGCGGGGGGTGGCCAGCCCCAGCATTTT. This translates into CASSEGAGGGQPQHF.

The CDR3 DNA sequence: TGTGCCAGCAGCCAAGGCCGGGGAGAATATGGCTACACCTTC. It is translated as CASSQGRGEYGYTF. The rearrangement links TRBV14 to TRBJ1-2; D not certain. The ends were cut back, 1 base at V and 5 bases at J, with 11 bases in the middle. This CDR3 has 14 amino acids. The V gene's germline CDR1 is SGHDN and CDR2 FVKESK.